This TCR beta chain emerged from a study of CXCR3-negative and CXCR3-positive naive CD8 T cells. Study-wide results and caveats: More hydrophobic TRB CDR3s were found in CXCR3-positive naive cells than in CXCR3-negative naive cells.

UMI-labeled TRB cDNA libraries were prepared by 5' RACE. TCRdb reprocessed the 5' RACE reads and keeps a single row for each CDR3 protein, giving no DNA. This repertoire includes 55,000 to 65,000 distinct CDR3 sequences. From germline, CDR1 is SGHTA and CDR2 FQGTGA. The CDR3 loop spans 15 amino acids. As to this clonotype: What it recognizes is unknown.

The sequence was collected from a human donor in good health. Some clones in this sample may be carry-over from other donors' samples. The sample consisted of naive CXCR3- CD8+ T cells from blood. Subset meaning: CD45RO-CCR7+CD27+CD95- naive CD8+ T cells lacking CXCR3 (TNR3-). The J gene is TRBJ2-3, the V gene TRBV7-3; absent DNA, TCRdb's TRBD1 call cannot be checked. The CDR3 protein is CASSSPGTSASTQYF.